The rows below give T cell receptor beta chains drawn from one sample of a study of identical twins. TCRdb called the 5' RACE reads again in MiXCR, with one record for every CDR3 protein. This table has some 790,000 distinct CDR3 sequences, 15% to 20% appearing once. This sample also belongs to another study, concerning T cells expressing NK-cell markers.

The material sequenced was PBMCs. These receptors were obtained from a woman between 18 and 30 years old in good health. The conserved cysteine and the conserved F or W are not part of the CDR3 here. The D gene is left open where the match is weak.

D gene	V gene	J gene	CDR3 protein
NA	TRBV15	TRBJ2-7	ATSLDINEQY
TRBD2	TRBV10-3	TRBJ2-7	AISITSGSYEQY
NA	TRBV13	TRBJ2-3	ASSPRQRGTDTQY
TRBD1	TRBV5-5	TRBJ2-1	ASTRTGEGEQF
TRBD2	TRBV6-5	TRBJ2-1	ASSYSGTSGLQF
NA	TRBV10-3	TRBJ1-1	ASRSYQLNTEAF
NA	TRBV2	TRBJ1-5	ASSDSGGVGQPQH
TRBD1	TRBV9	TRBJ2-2	ASSVALTGGNTGELF
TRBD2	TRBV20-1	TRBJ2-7	SASPSGGYEQY
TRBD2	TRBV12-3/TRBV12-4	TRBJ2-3	ASSLRAGGPGDTQY
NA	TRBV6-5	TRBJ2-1	ASSYSGRGAEQF
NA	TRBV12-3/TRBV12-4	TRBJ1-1	ASMAGTAF
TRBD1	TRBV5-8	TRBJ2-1	ASSPMSRDRGF
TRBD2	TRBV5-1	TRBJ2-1	ASSKLAGGQNSRNEQF
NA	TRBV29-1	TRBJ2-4	SVEGRGMLAKNIQY
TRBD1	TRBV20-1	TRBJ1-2	SARQTGQTNYGYT
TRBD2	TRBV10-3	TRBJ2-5	AISHAGGTQY
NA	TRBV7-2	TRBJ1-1	ASSARWGDTEAF
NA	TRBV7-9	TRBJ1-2	ASSPGDDLGYT
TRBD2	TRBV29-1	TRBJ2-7	SVALAGGNEQY
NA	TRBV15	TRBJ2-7	ATSRVLQGLYEQY
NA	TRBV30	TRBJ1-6	ACFNRGSPLH
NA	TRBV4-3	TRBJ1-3	ASSPVGGAMGNTIY
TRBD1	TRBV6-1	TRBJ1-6	ASNPTGGNSPLH
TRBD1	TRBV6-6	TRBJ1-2	ASGQQGANGYT
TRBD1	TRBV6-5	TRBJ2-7	ASSLPGTGGNEQY
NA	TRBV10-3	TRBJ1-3	ATRTTGRTGNTIY
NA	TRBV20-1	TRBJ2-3	SAPSLGSDTQY
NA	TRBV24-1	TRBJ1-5	ATSDSGRDQPQH
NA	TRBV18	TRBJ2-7	ASSPVGSYEQY
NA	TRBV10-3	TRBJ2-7	AIRGIRYEQY
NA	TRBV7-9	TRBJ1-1	ASSLRMGGGENTEAF
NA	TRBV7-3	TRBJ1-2	ASSLTLTDGYT
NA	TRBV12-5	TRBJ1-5	ASAFWGGNPGNQPQH
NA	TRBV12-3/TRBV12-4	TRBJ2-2	ASSSPWAMGTGELF
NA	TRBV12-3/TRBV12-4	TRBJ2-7	ASRSGRYEQY
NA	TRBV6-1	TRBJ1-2	ASSEIAGATNYGYT